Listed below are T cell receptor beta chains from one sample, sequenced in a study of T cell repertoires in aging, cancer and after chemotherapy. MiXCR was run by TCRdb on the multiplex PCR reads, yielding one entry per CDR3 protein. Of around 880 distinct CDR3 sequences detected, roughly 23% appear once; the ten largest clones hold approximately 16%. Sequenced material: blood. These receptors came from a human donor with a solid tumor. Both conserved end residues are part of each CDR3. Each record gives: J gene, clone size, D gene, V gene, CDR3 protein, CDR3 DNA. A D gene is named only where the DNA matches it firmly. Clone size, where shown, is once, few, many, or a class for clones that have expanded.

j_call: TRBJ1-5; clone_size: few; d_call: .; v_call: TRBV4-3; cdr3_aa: CASSQERSYNQPQHF; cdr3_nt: TGCGCCAGCAGCCAAGAACGCAGTTATAATCAGCCCCAGCATTTT
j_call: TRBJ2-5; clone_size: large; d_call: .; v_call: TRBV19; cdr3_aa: CASSLNPGPPETQYF; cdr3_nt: TGTGCCAGTAGTCTAAACCCAGGGCCCCCAGAGACCCAGTACTTC
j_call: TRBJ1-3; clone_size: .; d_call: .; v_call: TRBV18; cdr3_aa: CASSRASGNTIYF; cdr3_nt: TGTGCCAGCTCACGGGCCTCTGGAAACACCATATATTTT
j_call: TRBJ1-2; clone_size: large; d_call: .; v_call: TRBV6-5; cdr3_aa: CASRFPGLNYGYTF; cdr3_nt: TGTGCCAGCAGATTTCCAGGGCTGAACTATGGCTACACCTTC
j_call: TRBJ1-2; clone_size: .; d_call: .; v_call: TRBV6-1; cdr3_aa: CASSTHSLDYGYTF; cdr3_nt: TGTGCCAGCAGTACACATAGCCTTGACTATGGCTACACCTTC
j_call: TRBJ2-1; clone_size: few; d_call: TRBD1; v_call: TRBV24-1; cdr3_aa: CATKDRVYNEQFF; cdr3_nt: TGTGCCACCAAAGACAGGGTCTACAATGAGCAGTTCTTC
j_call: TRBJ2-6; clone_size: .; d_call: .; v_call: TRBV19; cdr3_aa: CASRTLRGASSGANVLTF; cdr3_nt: TGTGCCAGTAGGACCCTGAGGGGGGCGAGCTCTGGGGCCAACGTCCTGACTTTC
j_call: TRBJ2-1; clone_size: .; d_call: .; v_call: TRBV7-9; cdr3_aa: CASSWGVYEQFF; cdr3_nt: TGTGCCAGCAGCTGGGGGGTCTATGAGCAGTTCTTC
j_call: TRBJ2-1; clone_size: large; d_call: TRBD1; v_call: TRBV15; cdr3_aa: CATKRGRDNEQFF; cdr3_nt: TGTGCCACCAAGAGGGGGCGCGACAATGAGCAGTTCTTC
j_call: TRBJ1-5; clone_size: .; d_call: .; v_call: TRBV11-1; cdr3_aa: CASSFAGGGVQPQHF; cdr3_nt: TGTGCCAGCAGCTTTGCGGGGGGTGGTGTTCAGCCCCAGCATTTT